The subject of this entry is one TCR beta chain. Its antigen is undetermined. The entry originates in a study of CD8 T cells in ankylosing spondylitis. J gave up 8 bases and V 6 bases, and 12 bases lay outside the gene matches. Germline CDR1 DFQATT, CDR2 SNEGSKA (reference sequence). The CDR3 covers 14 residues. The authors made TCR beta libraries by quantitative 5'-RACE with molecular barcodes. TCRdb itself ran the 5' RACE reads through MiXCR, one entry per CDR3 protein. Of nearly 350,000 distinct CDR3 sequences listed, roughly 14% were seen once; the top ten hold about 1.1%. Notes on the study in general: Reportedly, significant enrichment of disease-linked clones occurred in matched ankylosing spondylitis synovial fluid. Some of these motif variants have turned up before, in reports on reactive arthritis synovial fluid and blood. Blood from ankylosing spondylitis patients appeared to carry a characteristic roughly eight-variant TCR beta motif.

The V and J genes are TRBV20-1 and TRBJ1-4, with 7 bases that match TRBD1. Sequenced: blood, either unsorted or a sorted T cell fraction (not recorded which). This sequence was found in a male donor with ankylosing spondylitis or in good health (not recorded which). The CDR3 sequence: CSAKDAGGREKLFF. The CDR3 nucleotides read TGCAGTGCAAAGGACGCAGGGGGGCGCGAAAAACTGTTTTTT.